This T cell receptor beta chain is drawn from a study of blood T cell repertoires in COVID-19. Study-level information: Samples came from the United States, Italy and Spain, spanning acute and convalescent COVID-19.

The repertoire was sequenced with immunoSEQ multiplex PCR; TCRdb's copy has only in-frame clones and lacks some. The sample has under 200,000 clones, roughly 77% seen once. Seattle-derived patients entered the study during active infection and were followed longitudinally. The CDR3 consists of 16 residues. The germline CDR1 and CDR2 sequences are LGHNA and YSLEER. V trimming: 0 bases; J trimming: 2 bases; junction bases outside the gene matches: 7. Specimen: peripheral blood. The clonotype was recovered from a woman between 35 and 50 years old with COVID-19, enrolled during active disease. The V call is TRBV4-3, the J call TRBJ2-7; 7 bases match TRBD1. CDR3 loop: CASSQDWDSLPYEQYF. CDR3 DNA sequence: TGCGCCAGCAGCCAAGATTGGGACAGTCTGCCCTACGAGCAGTACTTC.